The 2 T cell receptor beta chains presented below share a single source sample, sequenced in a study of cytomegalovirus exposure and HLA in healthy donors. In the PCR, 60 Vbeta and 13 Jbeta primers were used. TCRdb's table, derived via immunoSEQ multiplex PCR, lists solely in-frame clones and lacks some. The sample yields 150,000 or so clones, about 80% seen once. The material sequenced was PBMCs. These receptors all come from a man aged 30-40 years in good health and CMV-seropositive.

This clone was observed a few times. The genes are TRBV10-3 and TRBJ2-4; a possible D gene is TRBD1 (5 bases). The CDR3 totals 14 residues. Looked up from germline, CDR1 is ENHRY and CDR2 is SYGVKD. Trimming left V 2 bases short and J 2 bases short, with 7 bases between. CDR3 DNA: TGTGCCATCAGTGAGGGGGCTACCAAAAACATTCAGTACTTC. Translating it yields CAISEGATKNIQYF.

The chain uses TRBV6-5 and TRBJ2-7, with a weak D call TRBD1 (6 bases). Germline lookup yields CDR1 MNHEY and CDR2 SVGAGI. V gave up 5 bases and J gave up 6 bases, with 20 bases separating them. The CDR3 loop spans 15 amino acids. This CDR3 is CASSARQAGAREQYF. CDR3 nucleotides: TGTGCCAGCAGTGCCCGACAGGCTGGGGCTCGCGAGCAGTACTTC.